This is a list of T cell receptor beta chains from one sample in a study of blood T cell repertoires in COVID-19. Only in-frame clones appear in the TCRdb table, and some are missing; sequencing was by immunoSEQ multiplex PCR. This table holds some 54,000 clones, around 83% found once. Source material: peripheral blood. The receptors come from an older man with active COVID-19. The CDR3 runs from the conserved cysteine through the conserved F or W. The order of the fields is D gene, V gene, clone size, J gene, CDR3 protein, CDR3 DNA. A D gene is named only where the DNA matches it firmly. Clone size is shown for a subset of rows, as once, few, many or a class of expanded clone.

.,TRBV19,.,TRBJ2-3,CASSMFSSTDTQYF,TGTGCCAGTAGTATGTTTTCAAGCACAGATACGCAGTATTTT
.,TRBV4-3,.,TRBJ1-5,CASSQAYYQPQHF,TGCGCCAGCAGCCAAGCCTATTATCAGCCCCAGCATTTT
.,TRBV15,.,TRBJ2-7,CATSRGGIYEQYF,TGTGCCACCAGCAGAGGAGGGATATACGAGCAGTACTTC
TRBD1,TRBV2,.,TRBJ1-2,CASSGTGYGYTF,TGTGCCAGCAGTGGGACAGGCTATGGCTACACCTTC
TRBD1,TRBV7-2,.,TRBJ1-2,CASSSGQGANYGYTF,TGTGCCAGCAGCTCCGGACAGGGGGCTAACTATGGCTACACCTTC
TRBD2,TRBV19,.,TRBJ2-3,CASSIDRGEAATDTQYF,TGTGCCAGTAGTATAGATCGGGGGGAGGCAGCCACAGATACGCAGTATTTT
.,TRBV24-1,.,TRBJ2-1,CATSDPRAPSDEQFF,TGTGCCACCAGTGATCCGAGGGCCCCCTCGGATGAGCAGTTCTTC
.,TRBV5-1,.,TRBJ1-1,CASRMVGSTEAFF,TGCGCCAGCAGGATGGTCGGGAGCACTGAAGCTTTCTTT
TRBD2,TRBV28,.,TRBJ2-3,CASSLGGGTDTQYF,TGTGCCAGCAGTTTAGGCGGGGGAACAGATACGCAGTATTTT
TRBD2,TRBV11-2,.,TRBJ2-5,CASSLGGGGAGETQYF,TGTGCCAGCAGCTTAGGAGGCGGGGGGGCCGGAGAGACCCAGTACTTC
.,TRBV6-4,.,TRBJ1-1,CASSHPDDQVLPTNTEAFF,TGTGCCAGCAGCCACCCGGATGACCAGGTTTTACCGACGAACACTGAAGCTTTCTTT
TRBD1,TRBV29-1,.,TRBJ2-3,CSVQGTGSTDTQYF,TGCAGCGTCCAAGGGACAGGCAGCACAGATACGCAGTATTTT
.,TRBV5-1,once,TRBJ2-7,CASSLMPAGSSYEQYF,TGCGCCAGCAGCTTGATGCCGGCAGGAAGCTCCTACGAGCAGTACTTC
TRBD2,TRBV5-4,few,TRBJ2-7,CASSRAGADRRYEQYF,TGTGCCAGCAGCCGAGCGGGGGCGGACCGACGGTACGAGCAGTACTTC
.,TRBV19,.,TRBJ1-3,CASQVGGQSGNTIYF,TGTGCCAGCCAGGTGGGGGGGCAGTCTGGAAACACCATATATTTT
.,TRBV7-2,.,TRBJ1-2,CASSQTGGYTF,TGTGCCAGCAGCCAAACGGGTGGCTACACCTTC
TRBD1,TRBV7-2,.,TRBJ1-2,CASSGPTGFLGYTF,TGTGCCAGCAGCGGACCGACAGGGTTCCTTGGCTACACCTTC
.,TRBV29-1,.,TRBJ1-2,CSGYSAKWYDGYTF,TGCAGCGGATACTCCGCAAAGTGGTATGATGGCTACACCTTC
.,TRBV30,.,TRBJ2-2,CAWTQYVGELFF,TGTGCCTGGACACAATATGTCGGGGAGCTGTTTTTT
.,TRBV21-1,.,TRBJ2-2,CASSKGHTGELFF,TGTGCCAGCAGCAAGGGGCACACCGGGGAGCTGTTTTTT
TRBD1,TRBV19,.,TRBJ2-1,CATDKRRTGGYNEQFF,TGTGCCACCGACAAAAGGCGGACAGGGGGATACAATGAGCAGTTCTTC
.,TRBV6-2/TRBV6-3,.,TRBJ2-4,CASSYSMTVLNIQYF,TGTGCCAGCAGTTACTCGATGACAGTCCTAAACATTCAGTACTTC
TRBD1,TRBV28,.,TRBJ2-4,CASSLSQGVEGIQYF,TGTGCCAGCAGTTTGAGTCAGGGGGTTGAAGGCATTCAGTACTTC
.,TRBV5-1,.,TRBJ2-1,CASSLGGAYNEQFF,TGCGCCAGCAGCTTGGGGGGCGCCTACAATGAGCAGTTCTTC
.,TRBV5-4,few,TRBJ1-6,CASSRDGGNSPLHF,TGTGCCAGCAGCCGCGACGGGGGTAATTCACCCCTCCACTTT
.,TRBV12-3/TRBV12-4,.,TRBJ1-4,CASSLDTPKLFF,TGTGCCAGCAGCTTAGACACGCCGAAACTGTTTTTT
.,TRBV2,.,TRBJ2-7,CASSGFGTLPYEQYF,TGTGCCAGCAGTGGTTTCGGGACACTACCCTACGAGCAGTACTTC
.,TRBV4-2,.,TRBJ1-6,CASSQDLTGFSISSYNSPLHF,TGTGCCAGCAGCCAAGATCTAACGGGTTTTTCTATTAGCTCCTATAATTCACCCCTCCACTTT
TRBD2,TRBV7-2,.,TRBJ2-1,CASSLAGGAYNEQFF,TGTGCCAGCAGCTTAGCCGGGGGGGCCTACAATGAGCAGTTCTTC
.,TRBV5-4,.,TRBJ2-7,CASSLAAAKEQYF,TGTGCCAGCAGCTTGGCTGCGGCAAAGGAGCAGTACTTC
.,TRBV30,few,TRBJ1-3,CAWSGWQAKGNTIYF,TGTGCCTGGAGTGGGTGGCAGGCTAAGGGAAACACCATATATTTT
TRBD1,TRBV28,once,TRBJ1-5,CASSLQGGRQPQHF,TGTGCCAGCAGTCTACAGGGGGGTCGGCAGCCCCAGCATTTT
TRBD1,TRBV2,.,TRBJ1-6,CASSEDRDSPLHF,TGTGCCAGCAGTGAGGACAGGGACTCACCCCTCCACTTT
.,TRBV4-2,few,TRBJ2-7,CASSQDQGQGRHEQYF,TGTGCCAGCAGCCAAGATCAGGGGCAGGGTAGGCACGAGCAGTACTTC
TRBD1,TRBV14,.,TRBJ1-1,CASSQGWNRGLRTEAFF,TGTGCCAGCAGCCAAGGGTGGAACAGGGGGCTGAGGACTGAAGCTTTCTTT
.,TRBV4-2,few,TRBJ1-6,CASSQDPGWGGSPLHF,TGTGCCAGCAGCCAAGACCCTGGGTGGGGAGGTTCACCCCTCCACTTT
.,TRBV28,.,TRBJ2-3,CASSFLQGTDTQYF,TGTGCCAGCAGTTTTCTTCAGGGGACAGATACGCAGTATTTT
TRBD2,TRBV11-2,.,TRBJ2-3,CASSVGRGRGYTTDTQYF,TGTGCCAGCAGTGTAGGGAGGGGTCGGGGATATACCACAGATACGCAGTATTTT
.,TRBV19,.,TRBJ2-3,CASSPRGGGTDTQYF,TGTGCCAGTAGTCCTAGAGGGGGGGGCACAGATACGCAGTATTTT
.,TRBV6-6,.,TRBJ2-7,CASSYRGLTYEQYF,TGTGCCAGCAGTTACCGGGGTCTCACCTACGAGCAGTACTTC
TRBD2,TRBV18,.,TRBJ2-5,CASSPSRLAGGPRQETQYF,TGTGCCAGCTCACCATCGCGGCTAGCGGGGGGGCCCCGGCAGGAGACCCAGTACTTC
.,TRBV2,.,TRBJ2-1,CASSSEGAGEQFF,TGTGCCAGCAGTTCGGAGGGGGCGGGTGAGCAGTTCTTC
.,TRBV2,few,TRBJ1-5,CASSDNGQSNQPQHF,TGTGCCAGCAGTGATAATGGGCAGAGCAATCAGCCCCAGCATTTT
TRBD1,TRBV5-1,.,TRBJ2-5,CASSLGPGGQETQYF,TGCGCCAGCAGCTTGGGGCCAGGGGGTCAAGAGACCCAGTACTTC
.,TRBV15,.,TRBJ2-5,CATSREIGGAGTQYF,TGTGCCACCAGCAGAGAGATTGGGGGGGCTGGGACCCAGTACTTC
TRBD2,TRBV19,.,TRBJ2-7,CASGQSGTSGGFYEQYF,TGTGCCAGTGGACAATCCGGGACTAGCGGGGGATTCTACGAGCAGTACTTC
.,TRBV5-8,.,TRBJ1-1,CASSPRDFRAAFF,TGTGCCAGCAGCCCACGGGACTTCCGGGCAGCTTTCTTT
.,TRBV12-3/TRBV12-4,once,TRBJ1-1,CASSPSFNSEAFF,TGTGCCAGCAGTCCCTCTTTTAATTCTGAAGCTTTCTTT
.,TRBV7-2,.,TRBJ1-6,CASSPRDNYNSPLHF,TGTGCCAGCAGCCCACGGGACAACTATAATTCACCCCTCCACTTT
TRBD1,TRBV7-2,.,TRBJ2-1,CATPGQGVRQSYNEQFF,TGTGCCACTCCGGGACAGGGAGTTCGTCAATCCTACAATGAGCAGTTCTTC
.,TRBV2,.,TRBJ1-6,CASTSTGYNSPLHF,TGTGCCAGCACCTCGACAGGATATAATTCACCCCTCCACTTT
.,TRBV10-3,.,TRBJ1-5,CAISESRAGVSNQPQHF,TGTGCCATCAGTGAGTCTCGGGCAGGGGTGAGCAATCAGCCCCAGCATTTT